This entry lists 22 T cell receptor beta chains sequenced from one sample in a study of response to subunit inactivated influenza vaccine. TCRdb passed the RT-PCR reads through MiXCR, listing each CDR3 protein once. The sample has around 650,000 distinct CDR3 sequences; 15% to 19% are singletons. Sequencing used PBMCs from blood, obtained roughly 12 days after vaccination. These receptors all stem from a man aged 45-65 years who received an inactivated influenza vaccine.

The CDR3 nucleotides are TGTGCCAGCAGCGTATGGGGATTGGGTTACAATGAGCAGTTCTTC. It specifies CASSVWGLGYNEQFF. The chain carries TRBV9 and TRBJ2-1; D not resolved. The CDR3 totals 15 residues. Trimming shortened V by 1 base and J by 4 bases, and 12 bases separated the two germline ends. Germline lookup yields CDR1 SGDLS and CDR2 YYNGEE.

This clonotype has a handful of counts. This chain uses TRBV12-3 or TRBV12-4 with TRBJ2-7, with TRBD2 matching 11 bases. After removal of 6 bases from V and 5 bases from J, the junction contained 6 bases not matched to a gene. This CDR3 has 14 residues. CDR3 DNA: TGTGCCAGCAGGCTAGCGGGAGGCACCCACGAGCAGTACTTC. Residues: CASRLAGGTHEQYF.

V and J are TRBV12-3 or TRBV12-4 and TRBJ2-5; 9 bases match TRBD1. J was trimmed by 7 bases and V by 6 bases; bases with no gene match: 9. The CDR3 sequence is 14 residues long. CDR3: CASSPRTGVGTQYF. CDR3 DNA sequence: TGTGCCAGCAGCCCGAGGACAGGGGTAGGGACCCAGTACTTC.

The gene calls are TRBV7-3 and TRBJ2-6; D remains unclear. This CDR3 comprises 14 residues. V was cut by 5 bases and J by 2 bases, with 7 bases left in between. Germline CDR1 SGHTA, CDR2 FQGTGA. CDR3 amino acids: CASSASAGANVLTF. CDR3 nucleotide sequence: TGTGCCAGCAGCGCCTCAGCTGGGGCCAACGTCCTGACTTTC.

CDR3 amino acids: CASSPLAGVNEQYF. In DNA, the CDR3 is TGTGCCAGCAGTCCCTTAGCGGGAGTAAACGAGCAGTACTTC. J is TRBJ2-7 and V is TRBV25-1, with 9 bases that match TRBD2. The V and J ends lost 5 bases and 5 bases, in that order; junction bases with no gene match: 7. Germline loops: CDR1 MGHDK, CDR2 SYGVNS. The CDR3 spans 14 residues.

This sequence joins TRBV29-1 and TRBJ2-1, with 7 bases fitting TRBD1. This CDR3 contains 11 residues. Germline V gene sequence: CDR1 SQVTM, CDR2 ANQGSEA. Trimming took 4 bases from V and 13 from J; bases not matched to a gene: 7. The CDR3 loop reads CSVVTTGNQFF. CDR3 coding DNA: TGCAGCGTTGTAACGACAGGGAACCAGTTCTTC.

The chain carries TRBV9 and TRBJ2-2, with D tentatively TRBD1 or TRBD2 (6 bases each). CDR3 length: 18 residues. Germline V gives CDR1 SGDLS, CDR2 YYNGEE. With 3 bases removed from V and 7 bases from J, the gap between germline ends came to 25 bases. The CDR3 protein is CASSATLGGRFNGGELFF. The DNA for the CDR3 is TGTGCCAGCAGCGCTACGTTAGGGGGGCGGTTTAATGGCGGGGAGCTGTTTTTT. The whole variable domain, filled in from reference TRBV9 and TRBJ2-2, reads DSGVTQTPKHLITATGQRVTLRCSPRSGDLSVYWYQQSLDQGLQFLIQYYNGEERAKGNILERFSAQQFPDLHSELNLSSLELGDSALYFCASSATLGGRFNGGELFFGEGSRLTVL.

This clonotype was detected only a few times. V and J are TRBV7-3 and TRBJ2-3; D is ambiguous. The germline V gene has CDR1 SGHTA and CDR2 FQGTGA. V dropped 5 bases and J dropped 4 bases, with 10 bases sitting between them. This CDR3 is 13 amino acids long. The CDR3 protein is CASSPTPPDTQYF. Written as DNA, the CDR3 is TGTGCCAGCAGCCCTACCCCGCCAGATACGCAGTATTTT.

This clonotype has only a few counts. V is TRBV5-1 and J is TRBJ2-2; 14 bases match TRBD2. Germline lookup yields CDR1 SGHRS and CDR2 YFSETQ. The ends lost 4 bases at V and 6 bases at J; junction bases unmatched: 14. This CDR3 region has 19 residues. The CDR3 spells CASSPGLAGVLSSPGELFF. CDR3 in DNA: TGCGCCAGCAGCCCGGGACTAGCGGGAGTACTTTCATCGCCCGGGGAGCTGTTTTTT.

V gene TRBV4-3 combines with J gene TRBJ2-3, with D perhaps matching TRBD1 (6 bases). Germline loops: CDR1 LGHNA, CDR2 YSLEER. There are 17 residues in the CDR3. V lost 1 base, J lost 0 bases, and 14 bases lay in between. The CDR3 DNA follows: TGCGCCAGCAGCCAAGGACCGGGACAATCAAGCACAGATACGCAGTATTTT. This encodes CASSQGPGQSSTDTQYF.

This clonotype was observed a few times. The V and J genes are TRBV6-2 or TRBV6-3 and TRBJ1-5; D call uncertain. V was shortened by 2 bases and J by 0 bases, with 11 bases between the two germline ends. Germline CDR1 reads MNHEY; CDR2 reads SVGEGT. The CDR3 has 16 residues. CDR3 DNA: TGTGCCAGCAGTTACCTGAGGATGTATAGCAATCAGCCCCAGCATTTT. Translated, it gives CASSYLRMYSNQPQHF.

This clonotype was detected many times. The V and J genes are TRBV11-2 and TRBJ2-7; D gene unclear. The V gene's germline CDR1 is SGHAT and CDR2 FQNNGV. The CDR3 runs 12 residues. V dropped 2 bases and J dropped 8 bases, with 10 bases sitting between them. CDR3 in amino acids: CASSLYTLQQYF. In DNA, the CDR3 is TGTGCCAGCAGCTTATACACCCTCCAGCAGTACTTC.

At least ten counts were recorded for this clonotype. CDR3 sequence reads: CSVEPFDRGSGTQYF. CDR3 nucleotide sequence: TGCAGCGTTGAACCTTTCGACAGGGGGAGTGGGACCCAGTACTTC. The J gene is TRBJ2-5, the V gene TRBV29-1, with TRBD1 matching over 9 bases. This CDR3 comprises 15 residues. Trimming at V came to 2 bases and at J to 7 bases, leaving 11 bases not matched to a gene. CDR1 is SQVTM, CDR2 ANQGSEA, per germline.

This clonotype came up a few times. CDR3 sequence (DNA): TGTGCCAGCAGTTACTCGTCAGGTTATGGCTATGGCTACACCTTC. This gives the protein CASSYSSGYGYGYTF. This chain connects TRBV6-5 to TRBJ1-2; D uncertain. V dropped 0 bases and J dropped 4 bases, with 12 bases sitting between them. CDR1 is MNHEY, CDR2 SVGAGI, per germline. This CDR3 contains 15 residues.

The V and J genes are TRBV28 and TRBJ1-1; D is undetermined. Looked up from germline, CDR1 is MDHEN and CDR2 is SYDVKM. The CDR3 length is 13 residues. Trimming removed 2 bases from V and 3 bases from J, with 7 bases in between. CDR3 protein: CASSLPPDTEAFF. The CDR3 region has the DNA TGTGCCAGCAGTTTACCCCCGGACACTGAAGCTTTCTTT. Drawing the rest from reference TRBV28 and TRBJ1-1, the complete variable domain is DVKVTQSSRYLVKRTGEKVFLECVQDMDHENMFWYRQDPGLGLRLIYFSYDVKMKEKGDIPEGYSVSREKKERFSLILESASTNQTSMYLCASSLPPDTEAFFGQGTRLTVV.

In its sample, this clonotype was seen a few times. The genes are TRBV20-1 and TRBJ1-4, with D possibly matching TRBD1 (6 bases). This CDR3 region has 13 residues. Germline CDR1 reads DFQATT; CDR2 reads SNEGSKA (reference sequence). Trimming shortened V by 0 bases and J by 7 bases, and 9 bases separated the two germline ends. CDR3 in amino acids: CSARDRDTEKLFF. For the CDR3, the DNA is TGCAGTGCTAGAGATAGGGACACTGAAAAACTGTTTTTT.

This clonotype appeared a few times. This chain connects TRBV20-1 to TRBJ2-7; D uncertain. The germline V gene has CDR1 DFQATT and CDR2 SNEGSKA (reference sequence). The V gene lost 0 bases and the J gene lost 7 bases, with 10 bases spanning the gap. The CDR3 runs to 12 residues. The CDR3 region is CSAREAQREQYF. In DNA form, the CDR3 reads TGCAGTGCTAGAGAAGCCCAGAGGGAGCAGTACTTC.

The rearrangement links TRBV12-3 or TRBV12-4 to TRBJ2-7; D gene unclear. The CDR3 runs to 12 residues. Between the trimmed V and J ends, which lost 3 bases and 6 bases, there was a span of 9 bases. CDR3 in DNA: TGTGCCAGCAGTTTCTACGTTACCGAGCAGTACTTC. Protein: CASSFYVTEQYF.

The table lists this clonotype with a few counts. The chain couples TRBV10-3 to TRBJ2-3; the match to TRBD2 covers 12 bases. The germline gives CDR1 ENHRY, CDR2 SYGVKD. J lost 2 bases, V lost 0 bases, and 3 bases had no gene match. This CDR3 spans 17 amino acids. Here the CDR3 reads CAISESGLAGYTDTQYF. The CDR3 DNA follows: TGTGCCATCAGTGAGTCAGGACTAGCGGGATACACAGATACGCAGTATTTT.

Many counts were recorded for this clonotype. DNA for the CDR3: TGCGCCAGCAGCCAACCGGACAGGCAGAACACCGGGGAGCTGTTTTTT. It yields the protein CASSQPDRQNTGELFF. The chain is built from TRBV4-1 and TRBJ2-2; 7 bases agree with TRBD1. Per the germline V gene, CDR1 is MGHRA and CDR2 is YSYEKL. CDR3 length equals 16 residues. The trim removed 2 bases at V and 1 base at J, leaving 4 bases unmatched.

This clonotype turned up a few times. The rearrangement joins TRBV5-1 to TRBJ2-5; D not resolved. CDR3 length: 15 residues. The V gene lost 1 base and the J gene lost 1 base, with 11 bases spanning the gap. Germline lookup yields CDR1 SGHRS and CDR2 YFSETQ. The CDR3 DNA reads TGCGCCAGCAGCTTGCCGCTGACAACCCAAGAGACCCAGTACTTC. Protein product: CASSLPLTTQETQYF.

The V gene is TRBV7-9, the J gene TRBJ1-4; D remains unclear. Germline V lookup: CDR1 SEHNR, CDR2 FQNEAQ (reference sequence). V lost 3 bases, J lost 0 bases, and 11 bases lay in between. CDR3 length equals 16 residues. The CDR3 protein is CASSFSSTSTNEKLFF. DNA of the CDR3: TGTGCCAGCAGCTTTTCCAGCACGTCAACTAATGAAAAACTGTTTTTT. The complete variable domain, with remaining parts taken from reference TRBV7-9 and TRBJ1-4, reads DTGVSQNPRHKITKRGQNVTFRCDPISEHNRLYWYRQTLGQGPEFLTYFQNEAQLEKSRLLSDRFSAERPKGSFSTLEIQRTEQGDSAMYLCASSFSSTSTNEKLFFGSGTQLSVL.